A single sample gave rise to the 31 T cell receptor beta chains below, sequenced in a study of beta chain features in type 1 diabetes. The entirety of the isolated RNA underwent reverse transcription, so expressed TCRB transcripts were sequenced. Profiling relied on immunoSEQ multiplex PCR, and the TCRdb table lists in-frame clones only, not all of them. The data contain a few hundred thousand clones, more than 15% of them singletons. These TCRs are of unknown antigen specificity. Study-wide results and limits: Type 1 diabetes patients had TCRB CDR3s that were shorter (moderately but significantly so) in all four CD4+ subsets.

Sequenced input: naive CD4+ T cells from blood. These receptors were collected from a man aged 25-45 years with type 1 diabetes.

This chain connects TRBV14 to TRBJ2-1; TRBD2 aligns across 7 bases. Looked up from germline, CDR1 is SGHDN and CDR2 is FVKESK. The length of the CDR3 is 16 residues. Losses at the gene ends were 3 bases for V and 2 bases for J; bases not matched to a gene: 7. As DNA, the CDR3 is TGTGCCAGCAGCCAGGGGCGGGAGCCCACCTACAATGAGCAGTTCTTC. Translating it yields CASSQGREPTYNEQFF.

The rearrangement links TRBV29-1 to TRBJ1-1, with D unclear. The CDR3 is made up of 15 amino acids. With 4 bases removed from V and 3 bases from J, the gap between germline ends came to 18 bases. CDR1 and CDR2 (germline): SQVTM, ANQGSEA. The CDR3 DNA is TGCAGCGTTGCTCCCTTGCTGGGTAGGCACACTGAAGCTTTCTTT. This encodes CSVAPLLGRHTEAFF.

The chain links TRBV7-2 to TRBJ2-4; unclear D gene. Germline values: CDR1 SGHTA, CDR2 FQGNSA. The V end was cut by 3 bases, the J end by 4 bases, with 19 bases between. The CDR3 sequence is 17 residues long. The CDR3 protein is CASSFGPHFPLKNIQYF. As DNA, the CDR3 is TGTGCCAGCAGCTTTGGGCCCCACTTCCCCCTTAAAAACATTCAGTACTTC.

The V call is TRBV7-2, the J call TRBJ2-4; 8 bases line up with TRBD2. Trimming cost V 5 bases and J 1 base; bases outside gene matches: 4. Germline V gene data show CDR1 as SGHTA and CDR2 as FQGNSA. The CDR3 is 15 residues long. Here the CDR3 reads CASSHPSGAKNIQYF. Written as DNA, the CDR3 is TGTGCCAGCAGCCATCCTAGCGGGGCCAAAAACATTCAGTACTTC. The full variable domain, completed using reference TRBV7-2 and TRBJ2-4, is GAGVSQSPSNKVTEKGKDVELRCDPISGHTALYWYRQSLGQGLEFLIYFQGNSAPDKSGLPSDRFSAERTGGSVSTLTIQRTQQEDSAVYLCASSHPSGAKNIQYFGAGTRLSVL.

This clone turned up a few times. A read error may produce the germline difference seen at one junction end. The gene calls are TRBV11-1 and TRBJ2-1; 13 positions agree with TRBD2. Germline V CDR1 and CDR2: SGHAT, FQDESV (reference sequence). The CDR3 runs 13 residues. CDR3 DNA: TGTGCCAGCAGCCCCGGACTAGCGGGAGTTATTGTCTTC. It is translated as CASSPGLAGVIVF.

This clone was counted only a few times. The rearrangement joins TRBV4-1 to TRBJ1-1; D gene ambiguous. CDR1 is MGHRA and CDR2 is YSYEKL in the germline V gene. V was cut by 4 bases and J by 0 bases, with 15 bases left in between. The CDR3 has 16 amino acids. Here the CDR3 DNA reads TGCGCCAGCAGCCCGCGGACTGAAGGTTTGAACACTGAAGCTTTCTTT. Amino acids: CASSPRTEGLNTEAFF.

The chain uses TRBV30 and TRBJ2-6; D remains ambiguous. The germline V gene encodes CDR1 GTSNPN and CDR2 SVGIG (reference sequence). This CDR3 is built from 14 residues. This CDR3 is CAEDKSSGANVLTF. Here the CDR3 DNA reads TGTGCTGAAGACAAGTCCTCTGGGGCCAACGTCCTGACTTTC.

V is TRBV29-1 and J is TRBJ2-5; D is perhaps TRBD2 (6 bases). The CDR3 has 14 amino acids. V lost 4 bases to trimming and J lost 5 bases, with 17 bases between them. Germline V gene sequence: CDR1 SQVTM, CDR2 ANQGSEA. The CDR3 nucleotides are TGCAGCGTTGTACCTACGGGAGTGCGGGAGACCCAGTACTTC. This gives the protein CSVVPTGVRETQYF.

The J gene is TRBJ2-5, the V gene TRBV7-2; a possible D gene is TRBD1 (6 bases). The CDR3 has 14 residues. Trimming left V 5 bases short and J 7 bases short, with 17 bases between. Germline CDR1 SGHTA, CDR2 FQGNSA. DNA for the CDR3: TGTGCCAGCAGCAGGGGCAGGGGATCAGGGACCCAGTACTTC. As protein: CASSRGRGSGTQYF.

The V call is TRBV7-2, the J call TRBJ2-5; perhaps TRBD2 as D (5 bases). Trimming removed 3 bases at V and 3 bases at J, with 8 bases between. Germline V lookup: CDR1 SGHTA, CDR2 FQGNSA. The CDR3 sequence is 13 residues long. The CDR3 region is CASSFPAEETQYF. The CDR3, as DNA: TGTGCCAGCAGCTTCCCAGCGGAAGAGACCCAGTACTTC.

This clone showed up just a few times. CDR3 sequence (DNA): TGTGCCAGCAGCGGTACAGGGTACGAGCAGTACTTC. Protein sequence: CASSGTGYEQYF. The chain uses TRBV7-9 and TRBJ2-7; TRBD1 is a possible D gene (6 bases). Between the trimmed V and J ends, which lost 5 bases and 4 bases, there was a span of 9 bases. The germline CDR1 and CDR2 sequences are SEHNR and FQNEAQ (reference sequence). This CDR3 spans 12 amino acids. Full variable domain (rest looked up from reference TRBV7-9 and TRBJ2-7): DTGVSQNPRHKITKRGQNVTFRCDPISEHNRLYWYRQTLGQGPEFLTYFQNEAQLEKSRLLSDRFSAERPKGSFSTLEIQRTEQGDSAMYLCASSGTGYEQYFGPGTRLTVT.

CDR3 residues: CASSYVRAAEQYF. CDR3 nucleotide sequence: TGTGCCAGCAGTTACGTGCGGGCCGCCGAGCAGTACTTC. The chain combines TRBV6-5 with TRBJ2-7, with TRBD2 as a possible D gene (5 bases). The V end lost 2 bases, the J end lost 6 bases, and 11 bases lay between the germline ends. The CDR3 is made up of 13 amino acids. The germline gives CDR1 MNHEY, CDR2 SVGAGI.

The chain is built from TRBV5-4 and TRBJ2-5; D not resolved. The CDR3 is 12 amino acids. Deletions cut 1 base from V and 5 bases from J, with 6 bases between. The germline V gene encodes CDR1 SGHNT and CDR2 YYREEE (reference sequence). The CDR3 here is CASSLPAETQYF. The CDR3 coding sequence is TGTGCCAGCAGCTTGCCCGCGGAGACCCAGTACTTC.

V gene TRBV7-9 combines with J gene TRBJ1-1, with D unresolved. V shed 7 bases and J shed 8 bases, with 17 bases lying between them. The CDR3 contains 13 residues. Germline V gene sequence: CDR1 SEHNR, CDR2 FQNEAQ (reference sequence). The CDR3 protein is CASNPAFPGEAFF. The DNA of the CDR3 is TGTGCCAGCAACCCAGCCTTTCCGGGAGAAGCTTTCTTT.

In this sample, this clone turned up a few times. The chain combines TRBV7-9 with TRBJ2-3; D gene ambiguous. V was shortened by 8 bases and J by 0 bases, with 6 bases between the two germline ends. CDR1 and CDR2 from the germline V gene are SEHNR and FQNEAQ (reference sequence). The CDR3 is 12 residues long. As DNA, the CDR3 is TGTGCCAGCGGCGAGAGCACAGATACGCAGTATTTT. It codes for CASGESTDTQYF. The full variable domain, its missing parts supplied by reference TRBV7-9 and TRBJ2-3, is DTGVSQNPRHKITKRGQNVTFRCDPISEHNRLYWYRQTLGQGPEFLTYFQNEAQLEKSRLLSDRFSAERPKGSFSTLEIQRTEQGDSAMYLCASGESTDTQYFGPGTRLTVL.

In regard to this clone: Other DNA sequences in the same sample also yield this CDR3. This chain connects TRBV29-1 to TRBJ2-5, with 7 nucleotides matching TRBD1. Germline lookup yields CDR1 SQVTM and CDR2 ANQGSEA. CDR3 size: 12 residues. The trim removed 7 bases at V and 1 base at J, leaving 3 bases unmatched. CDR3 in amino acids: CSGRQGQETQYF. The CDR3 DNA is TGCAGCGGCCGACAGGGCCAAGAGACCCAGTACTTC.

This clone was seen a handful of times. The CDR3 is CASSQDSKETQYF. The CDR3 DNA follows: TGTGCCAGCAGCCAGGACAGCAAAGAGACCCAGTACTTC. This chain links TRBV7-9 with TRBJ2-5; tentatively, D is TRBD1 (6 bases). The CDR3 sequence is 13 residues long. CDR1 SEHNR and CDR2 FQNEAQ come from the germline V gene (reference sequence). Trimming removed 5 bases at V and 3 bases at J, with 10 bases between.

This chain links TRBV18 with TRBJ2-7; D gene unclear. Per the germline V gene, CDR1 is KGHSH and CDR2 is LQKENI. The CDR3 runs to 11 residues. Trimming stripped 3 bases from V and 7 bases from J, with 7 bases between. CDR3 coding DNA: TGTGCCAGCTCACCGCCCGGAGAGCAGTACTTC. Its translation is CASSPPGEQYF.

The chain employs TRBV29-1 and TRBJ2-5; D is possibly TRBD1 or TRBD2 (6 bases each). Trimming pared 4 bases from V and 5 bases from J, leaving 14 bases between. The CDR3 runs 13 residues. Germline assignment: CDR1 SQVTM and CDR2 ANQGSEA. DNA of the CDR3: TGCAGCGTTGTTAGGGGGGCCGGGGAGACCCAGTACTTC. Protein: CSVVRGAGETQYF.

The V and J genes are TRBV7-2 and TRBJ1-5; D is undetermined. The CDR3 is 14 amino acids. V lost 5 bases, J lost 5 bases, and 13 bases lay in between. Germline V gives CDR1 SGHTA, CDR2 FQGNSA. In nucleotides, the CDR3 is TGTGCCAGCAGCCTAGACGGACCTTATCAGCCCCAGCATTTT. It codes for CASSLDGPYQPQHF.

The chain employs TRBV19 and TRBJ2-1; the D gene is possibly TRBD1 (5 bases). CDR1 is LNHDA and CDR2 is SQIVND in the germline V gene (reference sequence). The CDR3 consists of 14 residues. Between the trimmed V and J ends, which lost 7 bases and 7 bases, there was a span of 17 bases. CDR3 amino acids: CASNSRRGGNEQFF. The CDR3 DNA reads as TGTGCCAGTAACTCCCGAAGGGGTGGGAATGAGCAGTTCTTC.

The J gene is TRBJ2-3, the V gene TRBV5-1; D not resolved. The CDR3 covers 14 residues. Deletions cut 1 base from V and 0 bases from J, with 6 bases between. The V gene's germline CDR1 is SGHRS and CDR2 YFSETQ. CDR3 sequence reads: CASSLQLSTDTQYF. DNA of the CDR3: TGCGCCAGCAGCTTGCAATTGAGCACAGATACGCAGTATTTT.

CDR3 sequence: CASSSTRASSQPQHF. In DNA, the CDR3 is TGTGCCAGCAGCTCGACGAGGGCTAGCAGCCAGCCCCAGCATTTT. The chain employs TRBV7-9 and TRBJ1-5; D gene uncertain. Germline CDR1 reads SEHNR; CDR2 reads FQNEAQ (reference sequence). Trimming shortened V by 4 bases and J by 7 bases, and 17 bases separated the two germline ends. This CDR3 region has 15 residues. Drawing the rest from reference TRBV7-9 and TRBJ1-5, the complete variable domain is DTGVSQNPRHKITKRGQNVTFRCDPISEHNRLYWYRQTLGQGPEFLTYFQNEAQLEKSRLLSDRFSAERPKGSFSTLEIQRTEQGDSAMYLCASSSTRASSQPQHFGDGTRLSIL.

This clone has just a few counts. CDR3 loop: CASSEGGYYSPQHF. DNA for the CDR3: TGTGCCAGCAGTGAAGGGGGATATTACAGTCCCCAGCATTTT. The chain has TRBV6-1 and TRBJ1-5; no firm D call. V lost 1 base to trimming and J lost 10 bases, with 14 bases between them. The CDR3 loop spans 14 amino acids. Germline V lookup: CDR1 MNHNS, CDR2 SASEGT.

CDR3: CASSKRLAGVSIDGGTQYF. Written as DNA, the CDR3 is TGCGCCAGCAGCAAACGACTAGCGGGAGTTTCAATAGACGGGGGGACCCAGTACTTC. The rearrangement joins TRBV4-1 to TRBJ2-5, with TRBD2 matching 12 bases. With 5 bases clipped from V and 7 bases from J, the junction kept 20 bases outside the gene matches. The CDR3 runs 19 residues. CDR1 is MGHRA and CDR2 is YSYEKL in the germline V gene.

V is TRBV5-6 and J is TRBJ1-1; D unclear. The germline CDR1 and CDR2 sequences are SGHDT and YYEEEE. The CDR3 runs to 16 residues. Trimming cost V 4 bases and J 5 bases, with 21 bases left between them. The CDR3 is CASSLNGYGSGTEAFF. CDR3 sequence (DNA): TGTGCCAGCAGCCTGAATGGATATGGGTCCGGAACTGAAGCTTTCTTT.

J is TRBJ2-3 and V is TRBV7-2, with a possible D match to TRBD2 (5 bases). The germline V and J ends were trimmed by 6 bases and 1 base, with 14 bases remaining between them. CDR1 is SGHTA and CDR2 is FQGNSA in the germline V gene. CDR3 length: 15 amino acids. This CDR3 is CASSVSVVGTDTQYF. The DNA of the CDR3 is TGTGCCAGCAGTGTTAGCGTAGTGGGCACAGATACGCAGTATTTT.

This clone was seen a few times. The CDR3 sequence: CASSLVVGTDTQYF. DNA of the CDR3: TGTGCCAGCAGCTTAGTTGTGGGCACAGATACGCAGTATTTT. The chain uses TRBV7-2 and TRBJ2-3; D gene unclear. From germline, CDR1 is SGHTA and CDR2 FQGNSA. The CDR3 is 14 residues long. Trimming removed 1 base at V and 1 base at J, with 6 bases between.

To note about this clone: A much bigger clone sits one base away, suggesting this may be a read error. The V and J genes are TRBV7-6 and TRBJ2-5; no reliable D call. Germline CDR1 is SGHVS and CDR2 is FNYEAQ. The CDR3 contains 11 residues. Trimming left V 4 bases short and J 0 bases short, with 0 bases between. CDR3 in amino acids: CASSYQETQYF. The CDR3 DNA reads TGTGCCAGCAGCTACCAAGAGACCCAGTACTTC.

This clone has more than one count but fewer than ten. This sequence joins TRBV7-9 and TRBJ1-1, with D perhaps matching TRBD1 (5 bases). V was pared by 2 bases and J by 2 bases, with 9 bases between. Germline CDR1 and CDR2: SEHNR and FQNEAQ (reference sequence). This CDR3 spans 14 amino acids. The CDR3 DNA reads TGTGCCAGCAGCTTATGGCAGGGAAACACTGAAGCTTTCTTT. It is translated as CASSLWQGNTEAFF. Variable domain in full (rest from reference TRBV7-9 and TRBJ1-1): DTGVSQNPRHKITKRGQNVTFRCDPISEHNRLYWYRQTLGQGPEFLTYFQNEAQLEKSRLLSDRFSAERPKGSFSTLEIQRTEQGDSAMYLCASSLWQGNTEAFFGQGTRLTVV.

This clone has more than one count but fewer than ten. The J gene is TRBJ2-5, the V gene TRBV4-2; D perhaps matches TRBD1 (6 bases). Trimming left V 4 bases short and J 4 bases short, with 13 bases between. Germline assignment: CDR1 LGHNA and CDR2 YNFKEQ. The CDR3 length is 14 residues. Here the CDR3 reads CASSRYRDTETQYF. The CDR3 DNA reads TGTGCCAGCAGCCGGTACAGGGATACAGAGACCCAGTACTTC.